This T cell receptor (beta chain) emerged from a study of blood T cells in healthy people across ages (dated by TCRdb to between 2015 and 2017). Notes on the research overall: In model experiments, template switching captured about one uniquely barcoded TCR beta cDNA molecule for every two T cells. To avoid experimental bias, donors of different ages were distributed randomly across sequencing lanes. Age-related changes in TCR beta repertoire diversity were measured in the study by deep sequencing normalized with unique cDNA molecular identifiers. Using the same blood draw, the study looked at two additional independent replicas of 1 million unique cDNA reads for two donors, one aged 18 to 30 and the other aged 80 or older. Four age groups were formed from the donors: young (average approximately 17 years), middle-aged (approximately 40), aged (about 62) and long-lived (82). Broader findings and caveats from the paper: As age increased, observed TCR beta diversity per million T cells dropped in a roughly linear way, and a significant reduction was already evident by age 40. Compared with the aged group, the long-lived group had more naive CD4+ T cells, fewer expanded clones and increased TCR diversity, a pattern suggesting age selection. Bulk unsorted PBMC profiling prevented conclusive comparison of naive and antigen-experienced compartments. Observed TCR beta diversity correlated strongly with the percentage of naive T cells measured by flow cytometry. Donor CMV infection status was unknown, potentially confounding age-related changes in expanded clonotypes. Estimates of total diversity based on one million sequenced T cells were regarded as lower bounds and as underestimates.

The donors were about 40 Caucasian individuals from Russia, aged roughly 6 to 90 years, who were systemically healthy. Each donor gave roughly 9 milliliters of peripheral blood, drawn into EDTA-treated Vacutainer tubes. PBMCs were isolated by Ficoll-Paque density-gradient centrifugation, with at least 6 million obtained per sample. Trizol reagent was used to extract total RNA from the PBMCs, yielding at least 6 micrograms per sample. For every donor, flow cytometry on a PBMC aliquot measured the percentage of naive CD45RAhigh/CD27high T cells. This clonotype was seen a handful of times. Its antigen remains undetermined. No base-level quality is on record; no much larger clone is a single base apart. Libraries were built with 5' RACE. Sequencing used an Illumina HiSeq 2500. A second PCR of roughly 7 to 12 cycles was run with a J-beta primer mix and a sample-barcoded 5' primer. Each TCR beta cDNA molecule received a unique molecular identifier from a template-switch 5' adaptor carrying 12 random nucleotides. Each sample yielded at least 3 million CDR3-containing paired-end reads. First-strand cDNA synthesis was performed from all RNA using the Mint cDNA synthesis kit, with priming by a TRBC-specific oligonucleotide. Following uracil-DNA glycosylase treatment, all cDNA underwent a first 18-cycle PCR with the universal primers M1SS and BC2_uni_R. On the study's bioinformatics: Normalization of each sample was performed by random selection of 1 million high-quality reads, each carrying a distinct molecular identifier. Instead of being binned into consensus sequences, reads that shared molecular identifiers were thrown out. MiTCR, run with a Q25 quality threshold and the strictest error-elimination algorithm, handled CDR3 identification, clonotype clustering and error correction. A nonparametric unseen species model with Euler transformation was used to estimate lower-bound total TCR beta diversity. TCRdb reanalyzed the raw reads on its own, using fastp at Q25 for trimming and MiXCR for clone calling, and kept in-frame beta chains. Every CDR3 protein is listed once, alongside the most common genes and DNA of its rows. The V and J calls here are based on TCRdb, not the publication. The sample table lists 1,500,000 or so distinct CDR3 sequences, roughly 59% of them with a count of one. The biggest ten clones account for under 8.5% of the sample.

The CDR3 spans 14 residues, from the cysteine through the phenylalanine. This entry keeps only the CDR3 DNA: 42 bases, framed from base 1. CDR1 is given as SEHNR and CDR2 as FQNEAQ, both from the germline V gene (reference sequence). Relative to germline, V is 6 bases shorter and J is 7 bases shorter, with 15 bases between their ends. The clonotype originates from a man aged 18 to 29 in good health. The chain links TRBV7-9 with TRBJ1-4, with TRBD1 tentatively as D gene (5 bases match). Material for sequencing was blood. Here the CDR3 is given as CASSNYRTGEKLFF. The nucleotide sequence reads TGTGCCAGCAGTAACTACAGGACGGGTGAAAAACTGTTTTTT. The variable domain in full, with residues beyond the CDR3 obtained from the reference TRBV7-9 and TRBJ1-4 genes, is DTGVSQNPRHKITKRGQNVTFRCDPISEHNRLYWYRQTLGQGPEFLTYFQNEAQLEKSRLLSDRFSAERPKGSFSTLEIQRTEQGDSAMYLCASSNYRTGEKLFFGSGTQLSVL.